This TCR beta chain was observed in a study of blood T cell repertoires in COVID-19. Study details: Acute-phase and convalescent COVID-19 samples originated in the United States, Italy and Spain. The cDNA or gDNA used as material had been derived from T cells, B-cell-depleted T cells, or PBMCs.

Methods used by the authors: Reference gene primer amplification yielded estimated nucleated cell counts. Clones were sequenced by immunoSEQ multiplex PCR, and TCRdb holds only the in-frame ones, with some missing. The D gene and trimming were derived from the DNA, and the V and J assignments and clone size from that table. The table has 25,000 to 30,000 clones, 70% to 90% seen once. Germline CDR1 MNHEY, CDR2 SMNVEV (reference sequence). CDR3 length: 16 residues. The ends were cut back, 4 bases at V and 4 bases at J, with 19 bases in the middle. This TCR came from a human donor in a cohort sampled during active COVID-19. The sample was peripheral blood. The J gene is TRBJ1-1, the V gene TRBV27, with D perhaps TRBD1 (5 bases). The CDR3 here is CASSYQGGFQGTEAFF. CDR3 bases: TGTGCCAGCAGTTACCAGGGAGGGTTTCAGGGCACTGAAGCTTTCTTT.